This TCR beta chain was recovered during a study of regulatory T cells in long-lasting Graves disease. Time point: newly diagnosed GD, antithyroid drugs for less than 3 months. Extracted PBMC RNA gave rise to the TCR library. American Thyroid Association guidelines defined Graves' disease diagnosis. There are many counts of this clonotype. CDR1 is MNHEY, CDR2 SMNVEV, per germline (reference sequence). This CDR3 is 13 amino acids long. V lost 6 bases, J lost 1 base, and 2 bases stayed unmatched. CDR3 regions were amplified by Arm-PCR using iRepertoire HTBI primers to build TCR beta libraries. TCRdb passed the multiplex PCR reads through MiXCR, listing each CDR3 protein once. The data hold roughly 420,000 distinct CDR3 sequences, with roughly 15% observed a single time. These same data were also listed under a study on T cells in Graves' hyperthyroidism and ophthalmopathy. According to that study: Exclusion criteria comprised uncontrolled infection, other autoimmune disease, pregnancy or lactation. The HTBI primer set was used in a first-round RT-PCR of the TCR CDR3. Most thyroid clonotypes with frequency above 0.001 were detected in blood.

Sequenced here: peripheral blood mononuclear cells (PBMCs), sampled at new diagnosis, from a patient treated with antithyroid drugs. The chain carries TRBV27 and TRBJ1-1; 7 bases fit TRBD1. This receptor was taken from a woman aged 30 to 39 with Graves disease. The CDR3 coding sequence is TGTGCCAGCAGGCAGGGGGGGAACACTGAAGCTTTCTTT. Its protein product is CASRQGGNTEAFF.